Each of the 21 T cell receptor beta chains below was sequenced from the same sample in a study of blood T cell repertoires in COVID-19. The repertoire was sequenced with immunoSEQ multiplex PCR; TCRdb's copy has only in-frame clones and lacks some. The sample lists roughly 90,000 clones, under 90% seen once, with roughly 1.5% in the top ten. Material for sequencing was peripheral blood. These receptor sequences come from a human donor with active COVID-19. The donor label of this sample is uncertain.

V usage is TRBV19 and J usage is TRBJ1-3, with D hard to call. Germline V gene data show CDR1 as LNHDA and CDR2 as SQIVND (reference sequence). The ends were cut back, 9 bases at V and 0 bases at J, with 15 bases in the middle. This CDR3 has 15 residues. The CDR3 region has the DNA TGTGCCAGCCTGAAAGGGAGCTACTCTGGAAACACCATATATTTT. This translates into CASLKGSYSGNTIYF.

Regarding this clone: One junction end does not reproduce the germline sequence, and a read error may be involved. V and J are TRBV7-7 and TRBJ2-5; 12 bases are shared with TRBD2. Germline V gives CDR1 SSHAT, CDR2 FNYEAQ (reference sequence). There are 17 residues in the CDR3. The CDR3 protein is CASSPPPSGGALRTQYF. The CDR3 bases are TGTGCTAGCAGCCCGCCGCCTAGCGGGGGGGCTTTAAGGACCCAGTACTTC.

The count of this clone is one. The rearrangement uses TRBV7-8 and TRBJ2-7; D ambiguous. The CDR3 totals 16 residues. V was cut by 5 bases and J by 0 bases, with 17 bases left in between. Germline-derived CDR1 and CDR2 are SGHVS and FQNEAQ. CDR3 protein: CASSRNPAGGSYEQYF. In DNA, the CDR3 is TGTGCCAGCAGCCGCAACCCCGCCGGCGGCTCCTACGAGCAGTACTTC.

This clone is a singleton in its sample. In DNA form, the CDR3 reads TGTGCCAGCTCACCACGACTAGCGGAACCCTACGAGCAGTACTTC. Its translation is CASSPRLAEPYEQYF. The J gene is TRBJ2-7, the V gene TRBV18, with 9 bases fitting TRBD2. The CDR3 runs 15 residues. Germline V CDR1 and CDR2: KGHSH, LQKENI. V was pared by 1 base and J by 2 bases, with 3 bases of the junction left unmatched.

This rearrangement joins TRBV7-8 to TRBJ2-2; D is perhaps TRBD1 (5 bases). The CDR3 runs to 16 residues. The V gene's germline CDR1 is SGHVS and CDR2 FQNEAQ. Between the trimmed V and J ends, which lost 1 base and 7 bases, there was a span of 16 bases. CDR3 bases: TGTGCCAGCAGCTTAGTGCAGGGTTTTGGTCGCGGGGAGCTGTTTTTT. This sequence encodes CASSLVQGFGRGELFF.

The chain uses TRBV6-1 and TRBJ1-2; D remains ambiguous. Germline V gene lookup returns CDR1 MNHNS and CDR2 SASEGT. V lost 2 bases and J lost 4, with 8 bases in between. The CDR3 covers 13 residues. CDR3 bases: TGTGCCAGCAGTGAATTGGGGAGCTATGGCTACACCTTC. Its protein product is CASSELGSYGYTF.

The CDR3 region has the DNA TGTGCCAGCAGCATAGGGACAGGGGGCACCGGGGAGCTGTTTTTT. Translating gives CASSIGTGGTGELFF. The chain employs TRBV5-4 and TRBJ2-2; 11 bases fit TRBD1. CDR3 size: 15 residues. The V gene end was trimmed by 4 bases and the J gene end by 4 bases; junction bases not matched to a gene: 3. CDR1 SGHNT and CDR2 YYREEE come from the germline V gene (reference sequence).

The CDR3 is CATSEPSVGYGYTF. DNA for the CDR3: TGTGCCACCAGTGAACCAAGCGTCGGTTATGGCTACACCTTC. The rearrangement joins TRBV24-1 to TRBJ1-2; D remains ambiguous. Germline lookup yields CDR1 KGHDR and CDR2 SFDVKD. V lost 4 bases, J lost 5 bases, and 13 bases lay in between. This CDR3 comprises 14 residues.

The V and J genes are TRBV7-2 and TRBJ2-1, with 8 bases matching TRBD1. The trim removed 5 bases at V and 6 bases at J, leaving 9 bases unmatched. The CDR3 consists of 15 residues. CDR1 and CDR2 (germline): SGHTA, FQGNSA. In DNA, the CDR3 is TGTGCCAGCAGCCTTCGACAGGGGAAAGTCAATGAGCAGTTCTTC. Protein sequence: CASSLRQGKVNEQFF. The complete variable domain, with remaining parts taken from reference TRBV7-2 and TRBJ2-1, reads GAGVSQSPSNKVTEKGKDVELRCDPISGHTALYWYRQSLGQGLEFLIYFQGNSAPDKSGLPSDRFSAERTGGSVSTLTIQRTQQEDSAVYLCASSLRQGKVNEQFFGPGTRLTVL.

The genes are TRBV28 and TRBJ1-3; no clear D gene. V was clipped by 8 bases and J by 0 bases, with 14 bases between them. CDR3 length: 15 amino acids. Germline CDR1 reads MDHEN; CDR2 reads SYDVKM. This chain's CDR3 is CASRIGELSGNTIYF. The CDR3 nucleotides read TGTGCCAGCCGAATCGGAGAGCTCTCTGGAAACACCATATATTTT. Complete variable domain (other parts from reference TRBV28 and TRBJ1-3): DVKVTQSSRYLVKRTGEKVFLECVQDMDHENMFWYRQDPGLGLRLIYFSYDVKMKEKGDIPEGYSVSREKKERFSLILESASTNQTSMYLCASRIGELSGNTIYFGEGSWLTVV.

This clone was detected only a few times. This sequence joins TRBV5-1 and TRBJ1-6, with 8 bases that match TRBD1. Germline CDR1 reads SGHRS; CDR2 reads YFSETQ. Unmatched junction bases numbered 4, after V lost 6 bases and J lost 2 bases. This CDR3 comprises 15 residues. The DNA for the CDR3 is TGCGCCAGCACACCGGACAGGGCCTATAATTCACCCCTCCACTTT. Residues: CASTPDRAYNSPLHF.

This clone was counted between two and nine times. The CDR3 bases are TGTGCCTGGAGTCCGCAGGCCCTAGCGAACACTGAAGCTTTCTTT. This codes for CAWSPQALANTEAFF. This chain connects TRBV30 to TRBJ1-1, with D hard to call. Trimming pared 2 bases from V and 1 base from J, leaving 14 bases between. This CDR3 spans 15 amino acids. The germline V gene has CDR1 GTSNPN and CDR2 SVGIG (reference sequence). Variable domain in full (rest from reference TRBV30 and TRBJ1-1): SQTIHQWPATLVQPVGSPLSLECTVEGTSNPNLYWYRQAAGRGLQLLFYSVGIGQISSEVPQNLSASRPQDRQFILSSKKLLLSDSGFYLCAWSPQALANTEAFFGQGTRLTVV.

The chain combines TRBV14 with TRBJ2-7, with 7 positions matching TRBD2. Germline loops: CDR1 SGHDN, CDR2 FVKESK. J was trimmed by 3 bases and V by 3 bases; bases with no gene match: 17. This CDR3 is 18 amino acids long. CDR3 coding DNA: TGTGCCAGCAGCCATCTGCGTTCGGTCGGGACTAAGGACTACGAGCAGTACTTC. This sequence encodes CASSHLRSVGTKDYEQYF.

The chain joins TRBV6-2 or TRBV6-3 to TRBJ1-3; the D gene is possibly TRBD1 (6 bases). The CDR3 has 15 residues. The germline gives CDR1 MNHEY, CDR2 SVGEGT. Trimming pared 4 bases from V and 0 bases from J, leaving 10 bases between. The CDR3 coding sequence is TGTGCCAGCAGTTCTACAGGGACCTCTGGAAACACCATATATTTT. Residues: CASSSTGTSGNTIYF.

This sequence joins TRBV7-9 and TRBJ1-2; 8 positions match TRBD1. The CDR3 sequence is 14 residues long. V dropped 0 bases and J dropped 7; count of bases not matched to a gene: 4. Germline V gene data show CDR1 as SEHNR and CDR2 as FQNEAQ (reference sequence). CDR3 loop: CASSLAGTGGGYTF. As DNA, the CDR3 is TGTGCCAGCAGCTTAGCGGGGACAGGAGGTGGCTACACCTTC.

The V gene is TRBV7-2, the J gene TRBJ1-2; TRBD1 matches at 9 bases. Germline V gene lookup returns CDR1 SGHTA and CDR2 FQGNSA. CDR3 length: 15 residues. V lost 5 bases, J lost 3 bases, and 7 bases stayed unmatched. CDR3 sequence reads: CASSIYRTGDYGYTF. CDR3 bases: TGTGCCAGCAGCATCTATAGGACAGGGGACTATGGCTACACCTTC.

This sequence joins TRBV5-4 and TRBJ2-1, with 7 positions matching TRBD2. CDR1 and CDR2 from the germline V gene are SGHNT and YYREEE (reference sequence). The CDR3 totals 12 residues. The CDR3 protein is CASGGTDNEQFF. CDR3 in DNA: TGTGCATCGGGGGGAACTGACAATGAGCAGTTCTTC.

In nucleotides, the CDR3 is TGTGCCAGCAGCGTGAACAGCTATGGCTACACCTTC. This encodes CASSVNSYGYTF. The chain combines TRBV9 with TRBJ1-2; D is ambiguous. The V end was cut by 2 bases, the J end by 4 bases, with 6 bases between. Germline assignment: CDR1 SGDLS and CDR2 YYNGEE. The length of the CDR3 is 12 residues.

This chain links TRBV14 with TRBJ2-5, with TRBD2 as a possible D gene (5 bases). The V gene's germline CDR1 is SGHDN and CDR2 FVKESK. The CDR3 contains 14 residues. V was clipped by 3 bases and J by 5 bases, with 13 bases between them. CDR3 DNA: TGTGCCAGCAGCCATCACGGACTTATCGAGACCCAGTACTTC. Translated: CASSHHGLIETQYF.

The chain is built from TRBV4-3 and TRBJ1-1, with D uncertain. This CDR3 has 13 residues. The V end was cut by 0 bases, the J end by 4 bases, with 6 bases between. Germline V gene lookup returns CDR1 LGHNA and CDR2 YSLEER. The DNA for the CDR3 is TGCGCCAGCAGCCAAGATTCGGGCACTGAAGCTTTCTTT. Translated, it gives CASSQDSGTEAFF.

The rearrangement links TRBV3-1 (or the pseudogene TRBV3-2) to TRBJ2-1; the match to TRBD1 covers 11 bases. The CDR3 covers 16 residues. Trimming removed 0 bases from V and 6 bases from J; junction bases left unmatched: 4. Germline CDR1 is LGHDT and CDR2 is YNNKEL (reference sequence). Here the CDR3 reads CASSQDAGTGGNEQFF. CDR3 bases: TGTGCCAGCAGCCAAGATGCCGGGACAGGGGGCAATGAGCAGTTCTTC.